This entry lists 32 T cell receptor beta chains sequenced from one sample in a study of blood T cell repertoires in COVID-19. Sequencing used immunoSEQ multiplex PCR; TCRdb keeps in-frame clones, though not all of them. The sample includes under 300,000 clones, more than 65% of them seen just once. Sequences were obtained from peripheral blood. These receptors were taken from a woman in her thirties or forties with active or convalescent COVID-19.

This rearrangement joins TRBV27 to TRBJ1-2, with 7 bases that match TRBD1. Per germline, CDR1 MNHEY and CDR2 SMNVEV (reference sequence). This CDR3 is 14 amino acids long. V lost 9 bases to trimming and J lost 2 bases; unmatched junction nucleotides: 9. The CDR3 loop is CASSIRGRNYGYTF. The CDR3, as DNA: TGTGCCAGTTCCATAAGGGGGCGGAACTATGGCTACACCTTC.

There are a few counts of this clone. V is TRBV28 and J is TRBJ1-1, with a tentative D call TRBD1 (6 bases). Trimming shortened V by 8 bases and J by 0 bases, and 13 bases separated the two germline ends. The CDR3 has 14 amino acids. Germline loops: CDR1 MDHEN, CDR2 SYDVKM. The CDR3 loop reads CASRPGQLNTEAFF. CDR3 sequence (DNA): TGTGCCAGCCGCCCCGGACAGTTGAACACTGAAGCTTTCTTT.

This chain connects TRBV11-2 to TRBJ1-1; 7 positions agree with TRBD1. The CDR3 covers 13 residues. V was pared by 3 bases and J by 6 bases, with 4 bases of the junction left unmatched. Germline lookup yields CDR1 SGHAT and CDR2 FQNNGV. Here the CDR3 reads CASSFGDRAEAFF. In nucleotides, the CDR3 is TGTGCCAGCAGCTTTGGTGACAGGGCTGAAGCTTTCTTT.

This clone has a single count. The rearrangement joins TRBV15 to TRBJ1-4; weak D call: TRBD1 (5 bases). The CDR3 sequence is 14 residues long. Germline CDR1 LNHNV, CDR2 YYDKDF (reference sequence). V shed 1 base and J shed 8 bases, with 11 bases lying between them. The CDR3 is CATSRVGAREKLFF. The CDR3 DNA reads TGTGCCACCAGCAGAGTAGGGGCTCGGGAAAAACTGTTTTTT.

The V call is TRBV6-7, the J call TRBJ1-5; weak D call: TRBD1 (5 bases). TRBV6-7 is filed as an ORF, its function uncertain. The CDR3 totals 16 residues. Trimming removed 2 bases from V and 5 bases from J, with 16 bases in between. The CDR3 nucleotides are TGTGCCAGCAGTTACCCCTTGGCAGGGATGGATCAGCCCCAGCATTTT. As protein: CASSYPLAGMDQPQHF.

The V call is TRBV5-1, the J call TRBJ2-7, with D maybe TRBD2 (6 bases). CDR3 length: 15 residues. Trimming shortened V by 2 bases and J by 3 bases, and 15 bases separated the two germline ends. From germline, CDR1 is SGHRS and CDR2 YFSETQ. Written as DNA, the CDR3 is TGCGCCAGCAGCTTTGAGGCAGGGAGGATCTACGAGCAGTACTTC. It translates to CASSFEAGRIYEQYF.

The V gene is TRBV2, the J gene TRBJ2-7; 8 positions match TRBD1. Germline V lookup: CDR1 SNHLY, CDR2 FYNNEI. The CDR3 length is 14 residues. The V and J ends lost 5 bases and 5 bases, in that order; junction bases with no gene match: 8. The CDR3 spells CASSFGQGADEQYV. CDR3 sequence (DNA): TGTGCCAGCAGTTTCGGGCAGGGGGCTGACGAGCAGTACGTC.

CDR3 sequence: CASRGHRGNTEAFF. The CDR3 DNA reads as TGTGCCAGCAGGGGCCACAGGGGGAACACTGAAGCTTTCTTT. The rearrangement joins TRBV28 to TRBJ1-1; TRBD1 matches at 7 bases. Germline loops: CDR1 MDHEN, CDR2 SYDVKM. The CDR3 length is 14 residues. The V gene end was trimmed by 6 bases and the J gene end by 1 base; junction bases not matched to a gene: 5.

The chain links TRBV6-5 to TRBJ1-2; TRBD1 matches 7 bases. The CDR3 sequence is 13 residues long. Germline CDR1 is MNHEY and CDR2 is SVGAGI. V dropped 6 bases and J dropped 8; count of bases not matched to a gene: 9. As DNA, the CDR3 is TGTGCCAGCAGCCGGGACAGAAGTGCGGGCTACACCTTC. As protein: CASSRDRSAGYTF.

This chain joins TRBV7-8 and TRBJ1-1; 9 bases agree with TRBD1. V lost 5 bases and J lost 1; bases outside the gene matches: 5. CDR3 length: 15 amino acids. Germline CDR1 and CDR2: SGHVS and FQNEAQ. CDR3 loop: CASSPGTGRNTEAFF. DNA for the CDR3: TGTGCCAGCAGCCCGGGGACAGGGAGGAACACTGAAGCTTTCTTT.

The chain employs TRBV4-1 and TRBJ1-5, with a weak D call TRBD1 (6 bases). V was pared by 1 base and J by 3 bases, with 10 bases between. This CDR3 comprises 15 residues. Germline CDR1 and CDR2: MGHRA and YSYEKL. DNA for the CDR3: TGCGCCAGCAGCCAAGTAGGGGGTTTCAATCAGCCCCAGCATTTT. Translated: CASSQVGGFNQPQHF.

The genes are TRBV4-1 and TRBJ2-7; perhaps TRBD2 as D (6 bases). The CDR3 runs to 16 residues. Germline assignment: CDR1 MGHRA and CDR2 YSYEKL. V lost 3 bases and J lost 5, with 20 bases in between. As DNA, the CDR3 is TGCGCCAGCAGCCACCTGAACCGGGACTGGGGGAACGAGCAGTACGTC. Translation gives CASSHLNRDWGNEQYV.

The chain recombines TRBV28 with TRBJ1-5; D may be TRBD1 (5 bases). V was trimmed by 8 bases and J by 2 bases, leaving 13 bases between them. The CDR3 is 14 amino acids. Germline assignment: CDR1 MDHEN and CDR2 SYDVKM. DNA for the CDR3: TGTGCCAGCGACGGGGGAACGGGCAATCAGCCCCAGCATTTT. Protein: CASDGGTGNQPQHF.

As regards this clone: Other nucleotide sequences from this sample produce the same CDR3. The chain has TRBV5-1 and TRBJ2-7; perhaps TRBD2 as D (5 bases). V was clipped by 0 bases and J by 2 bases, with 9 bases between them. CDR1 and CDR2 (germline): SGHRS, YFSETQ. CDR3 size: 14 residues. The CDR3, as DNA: TGCGCCAGCAGCTTGGCCGGGGATACCTACGAGCAGTACTTC. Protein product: CASSLAGDTYEQYF.

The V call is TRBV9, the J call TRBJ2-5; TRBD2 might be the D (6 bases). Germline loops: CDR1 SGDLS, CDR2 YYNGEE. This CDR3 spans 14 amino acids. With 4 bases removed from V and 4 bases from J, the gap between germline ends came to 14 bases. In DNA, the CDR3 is TGTGCCAGCAGCTCCCGCGGGGCCGGAGAGACCCAGTACTTC. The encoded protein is CASSSRGAGETQYF.

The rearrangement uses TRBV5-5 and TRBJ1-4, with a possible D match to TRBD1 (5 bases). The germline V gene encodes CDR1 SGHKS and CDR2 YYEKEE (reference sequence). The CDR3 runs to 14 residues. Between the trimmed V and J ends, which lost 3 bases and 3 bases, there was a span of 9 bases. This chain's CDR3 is CASSSDRANEKLFF. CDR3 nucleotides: TGTGCCAGCAGCTCAGACAGAGCTAATGAAAAACTGTTTTTT. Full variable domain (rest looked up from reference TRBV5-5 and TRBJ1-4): DAGVTQSPTHLIKTRGQQVTLRCSPISGHKSVSWYQQVLGQGPQFIFQYYEKEERGRGNFPDRFSARQFPNYSSELNVNALLLGDSALYLCASSSDRANEKLFFGSGTQLSVL.

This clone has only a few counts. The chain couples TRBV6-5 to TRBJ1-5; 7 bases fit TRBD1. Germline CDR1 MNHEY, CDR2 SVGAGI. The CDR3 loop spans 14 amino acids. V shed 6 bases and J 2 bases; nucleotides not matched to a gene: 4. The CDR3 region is CASSQGTGNQPQHF. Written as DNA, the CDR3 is TGTGCCAGCAGCCAAGGGACAGGCAATCAGCCCCAGCATTTT.

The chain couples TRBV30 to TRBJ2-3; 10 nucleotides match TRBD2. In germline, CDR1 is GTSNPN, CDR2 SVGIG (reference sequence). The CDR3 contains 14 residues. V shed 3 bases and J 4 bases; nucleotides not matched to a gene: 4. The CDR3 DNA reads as TGTGCCTGGAGACTAGCGGGGTTCTCAGATACGCAGTATTTT. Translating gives CAWRLAGFSDTQYF.

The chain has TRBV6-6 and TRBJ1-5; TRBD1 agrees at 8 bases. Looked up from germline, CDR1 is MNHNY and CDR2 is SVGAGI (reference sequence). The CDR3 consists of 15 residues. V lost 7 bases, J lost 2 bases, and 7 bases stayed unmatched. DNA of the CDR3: TGTGCCAGCATCCAGGGGGCAATAGGCAATCAGCCCCAGCATTTT. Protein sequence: CASIQGAIGNQPQHF.

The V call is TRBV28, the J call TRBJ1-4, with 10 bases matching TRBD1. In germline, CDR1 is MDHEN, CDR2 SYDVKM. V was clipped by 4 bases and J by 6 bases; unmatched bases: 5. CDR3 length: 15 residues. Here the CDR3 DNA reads TGTGCCAGCAGTTCGTCAGACAGGGGGCATGAAAAACTGTTTTTT. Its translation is CASSSSDRGHEKLFF.

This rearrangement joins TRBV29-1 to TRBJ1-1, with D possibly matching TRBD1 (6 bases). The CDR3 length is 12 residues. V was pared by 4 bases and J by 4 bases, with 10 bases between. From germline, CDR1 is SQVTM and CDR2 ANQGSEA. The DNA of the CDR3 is TGCAGCGTTGTTAGGGGGAGCACTGAAGCTTTCTTT. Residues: CSVVRGSTEAFF.

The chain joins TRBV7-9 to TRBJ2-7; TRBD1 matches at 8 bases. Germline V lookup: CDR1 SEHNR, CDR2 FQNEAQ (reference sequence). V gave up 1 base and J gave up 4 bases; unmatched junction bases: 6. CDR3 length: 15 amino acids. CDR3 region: CASSLEAGGRYEQYF. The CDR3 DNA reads TGTGCCAGCAGCTTAGAGGCAGGGGGCAGGTACGAGCAGTACTTC.

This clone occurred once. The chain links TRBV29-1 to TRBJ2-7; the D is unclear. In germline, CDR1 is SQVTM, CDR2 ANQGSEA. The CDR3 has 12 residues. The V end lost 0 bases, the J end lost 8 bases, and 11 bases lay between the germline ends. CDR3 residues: CSVEDQVLKQYF. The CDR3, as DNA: TGCAGCGTTGAAGATCAGGTTCTCAAGCAGTACTTC.

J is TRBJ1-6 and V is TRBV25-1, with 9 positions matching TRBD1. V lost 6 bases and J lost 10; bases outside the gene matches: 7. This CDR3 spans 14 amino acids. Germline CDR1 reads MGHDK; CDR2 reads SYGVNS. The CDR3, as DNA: TGTGCCAGCAGAGAACAGGGGGCGCGATCACCCCTCCACTTT. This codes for CASREQGARSPLHF.

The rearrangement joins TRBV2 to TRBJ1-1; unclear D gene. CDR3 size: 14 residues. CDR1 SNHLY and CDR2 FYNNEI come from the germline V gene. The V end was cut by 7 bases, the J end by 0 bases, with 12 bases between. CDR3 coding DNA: TGTGCCAGCATTGCTACCGATATGAACACTGAAGCTTTCTTT. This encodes CASIATDMNTEAFF.

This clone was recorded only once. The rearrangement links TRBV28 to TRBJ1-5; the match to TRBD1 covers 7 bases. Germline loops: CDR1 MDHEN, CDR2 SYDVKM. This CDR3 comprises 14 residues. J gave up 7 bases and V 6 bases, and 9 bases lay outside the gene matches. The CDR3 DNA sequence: TGTGCCAGCAGCACCGACAGGGTAGGACAGCCCCAGCATTTT. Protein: CASSTDRVGQPQHF.

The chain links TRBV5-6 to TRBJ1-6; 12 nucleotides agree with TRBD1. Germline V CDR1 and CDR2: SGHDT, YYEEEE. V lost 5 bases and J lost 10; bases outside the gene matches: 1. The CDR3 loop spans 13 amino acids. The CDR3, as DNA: TGTGCCAGCAGGGGGACAGGGGGCTCACCCCTCCACTTT. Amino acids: CASRGTGGSPLHF.

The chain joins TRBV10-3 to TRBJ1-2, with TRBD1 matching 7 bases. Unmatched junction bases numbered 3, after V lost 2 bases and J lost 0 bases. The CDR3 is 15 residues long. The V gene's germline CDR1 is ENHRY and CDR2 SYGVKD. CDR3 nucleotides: TGTGCCATCAGTGAGAGACAGGGCTCTAACTATGGCTACACCTTC. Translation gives CAISERQGSNYGYTF.

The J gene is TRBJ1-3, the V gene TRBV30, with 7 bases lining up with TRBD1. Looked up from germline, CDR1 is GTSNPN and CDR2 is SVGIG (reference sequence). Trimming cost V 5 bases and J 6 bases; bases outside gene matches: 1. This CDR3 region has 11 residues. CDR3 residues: CAWDRVNTIYF. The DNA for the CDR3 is TGTGCCTGGGACAGGGTAAACACCATATATTTT.

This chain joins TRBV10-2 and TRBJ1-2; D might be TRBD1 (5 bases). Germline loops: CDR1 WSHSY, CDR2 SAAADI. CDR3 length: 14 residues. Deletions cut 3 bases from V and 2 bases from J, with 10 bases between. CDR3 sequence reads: CASSEDSTNYGYTF. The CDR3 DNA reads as TGCGCCAGCAGTGAAGACAGTACAAACTATGGCTACACCTTC.

The CDR3 reads CASSFGDRGRGTGELFF. DNA for the CDR3: TGTGCCAGCAGCTTTGGGGACAGGGGGCGAGGCACCGGGGAGCTGTTTTTT. The chain uses TRBV11-2 and TRBJ2-2, with 12 bases identical to TRBD1. CDR3 length equals 17 residues. J was trimmed by 4 bases and V by 3 bases; bases with no gene match: 6. Germline V gives CDR1 SGHAT, CDR2 FQNNGV.

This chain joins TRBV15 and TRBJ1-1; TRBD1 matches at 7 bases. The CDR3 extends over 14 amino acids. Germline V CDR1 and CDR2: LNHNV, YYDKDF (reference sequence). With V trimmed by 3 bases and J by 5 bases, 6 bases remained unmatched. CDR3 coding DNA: TGTGCCACCAGCAGGAGAAACAGGGGTACTGAAGCTTTCTTT. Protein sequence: CATSRRNRGTEAFF.